The 21 T cell receptor beta chains given below trace back to one sample, sequenced in a study of early stage breast cancer tumors listed by TCRdb under 2017. Receptor libraries were prepared by the immunoSEQ multiplex PCR assay. TCRdb took this table from immuneACCESS and kept in-frame rearrangements with V and J called. Such tables lack part of the clones; where checked against another copy, unresolved V genes explain under half of the gap, and the rest is unexplained. In this sample the table shows approximately 10,000 clones, around 73% of which occur a single time. The top ten clonotypes cover roughly a fifth of the sample. The sequencing input was breast tumor tissue. These receptors were taken from a person in their forties with breast cancer.

The V and J genes are TRBV7-2 and TRBJ2-5, with D tentatively TRBD1 or TRBD2 (5 bases each). The ends were cut back, 3 bases at V and 0 bases at J, with 8 bases in the middle. This CDR3 contains 14 residues. The V gene's germline CDR1 is SGHTA and CDR2 FQGNSA. The CDR3 sequence: CASSFGGNQETQYF. CDR3 coding DNA: TGTGCCAGCAGCTTTGGGGGAAACCAAGAGACCCAGTACTTC.

This chain uses TRBV30 with TRBJ1-6; possible D gene TRBD1, 5 bases. V gave up 7 bases and J gave up 0 bases, with 13 bases separating them. The length of the CDR3 is 15 residues. Germline V gene sequence: CDR1 GTSNPN, CDR2 SVGIG (reference sequence). Written as DNA, the CDR3 is TGTGCCTCCGGGGGGAGTAGCTCCTATAATTCACCCCTCCACTTT. Encoded protein: CASGGSSSYNSPLHF.

This rearrangement joins TRBV2 to TRBJ2-1, with 13 bases matching TRBD2. In germline, CDR1 is SNHLY, CDR2 FYNNEI. The CDR3 has 17 amino acids. With V trimmed by 4 bases and J by 5 bases, 8 bases remained unmatched. CDR3 bases: TGTGCCAGCAGTGCTCGGACTAGCGGGAGTGTCCACAATGAGCAGTTCTTC. Translation: CASSARTSGSVHNEQFF.

The chain has TRBV5-1 and TRBJ2-3; 8 bases fit TRBD2. V was clipped by 3 bases and J by 7 bases; unmatched bases: 16. The germline gives CDR1 SGHRS, CDR2 YFSETQ. The CDR3 totals 17 residues. The CDR3 region has the DNA TGCGCCAGCAGCTCCCTAACTGGGCGGCGGGGGGTGAATACGCAGTATTTT. This codes for CASSSLTGRRGVNTQYF.

The rearrangement joins TRBV10-3 to TRBJ2-2; perhaps TRBD2 as D (5 bases). This CDR3 is 11 amino acids long. With 9 bases removed from V and 3 bases from J, the gap between germline ends came to 5 bases. Germline V lookup: CDR1 ENHRY, CDR2 SYGVKD. The CDR3 nucleotides are TGTGCCATGGGAGACACCGGGGAGCTGTTTTTT. Protein product: CAMGDTGELFF.

In its sample, this clone was seen once. The chain joins TRBV10-3 to TRBJ2-7, with a weak D call TRBD1 (6 bases). The V and J ends lost 6 bases and 3 bases respectively, with 9 bases between them. Germline CDR1 ENHRY, CDR2 SYGVKD. This CDR3 comprises 12 residues. The CDR3, as DNA: TGTGCCATCAGCCTGGACAGCTACGAGCAGTACTTC. As protein: CAISLDSYEQYF.

The chain links TRBV10-2 to TRBJ1-4; D uncertain. The CDR3 extends over 12 amino acids. The germline V and J ends were trimmed by 2 bases and 10 bases, with 8 bases remaining between them. The germline gives CDR1 WSHSY, CDR2 SAAADI. The CDR3 sequence: CASSEGLGKLFF. The CDR3 DNA reads as TGCGCCAGCAGTGAGGGTCTGGGAAAACTGTTTTTT.

For this clone: One end of the junction fails to match germline, which may point to a read error. V usage is TRBV7-7 and J usage is TRBJ2-3, with D possibly TRBD2 on 6 matching bases. Germline V gives CDR1 SSHAT, CDR2 FNYEAQ (reference sequence). This CDR3 spans 13 amino acids. The CDR3: CASSVADTDTQYF. The CDR3 coding sequence is TGTGCTAGCAGCGTAGCGGATACAGATACGCAGTATTTT.

The table lists this clone with a few counts. This CDR3 reads CASSWGSQRNTEAFF. The DNA of the CDR3 is TGTGCCAGCAGCTGGGGAAGTCAGAGGAACACTGAAGCTTTCTTT. The chain has TRBV7-6 and TRBJ1-1; the D is unclear. The CDR3 is 15 residues long. Germline CDR1 is SGHVS and CDR2 is FNYEAQ. Between the trimmed V and J ends, which lost 4 bases and 1 base, there was a span of 13 bases.

The genes are TRBV2 and TRBJ2-3; 12 positions agree with TRBD2. The germline V gene encodes CDR1 SNHLY and CDR2 FYNNEI. V shed 6 bases and J 2 bases; nucleotides not matched to a gene: 3. This CDR3 is 15 amino acids long. The CDR3 here is CASSLAGGNTDTQYF. For the CDR3, the DNA is TGTGCCAGCAGCCTAGCGGGGGGGAACACAGATACGCAGTATTTT.

The J gene is TRBJ2-5, the V gene TRBV10-2; TRBD2 might be the D (6 bases). Trimming removed 5 bases from V and 3 bases from J, with 16 bases in between. This CDR3 has 15 amino acids. The germline V gene encodes CDR1 WSHSY and CDR2 SAAADI. The CDR3 DNA reads as TGCGCCAGCAGTCTCACTAGCTTCTCCAAAGAGACCCAGTACTTC. This translates into CASSLTSFSKETQYF.

This clone is medium-sized in the sample. V and J are TRBV19 and TRBJ2-1; 9 bases line up with TRBD2. CDR1 LNHDA and CDR2 SQIVND come from the germline V gene (reference sequence). After removal of 0 bases from V and 4 bases from J, the junction contained 7 bases not matched to a gene. This CDR3 region has 17 residues. The CDR3 coding sequence is TGTGCCAGTAGTATAGATCTGGCGGGAGGGATATACAATGAGCAGTTCTTC. Residues: CASSIDLAGGIYNEQFF.

The genes are TRBV6-1 and TRBJ1-1; 10 bases align to TRBD1. CDR1 is MNHNS and CDR2 is SASEGT in the germline V gene. Unmatched junction bases numbered 6, after V lost 5 bases and J lost 6 bases. There are 14 residues in the CDR3. The CDR3 coding sequence is TGTGCCAGCAGTAGGGACAGGGGTCGGCCTGAAGCTTTCTTT. Translated: CASSRDRGRPEAFF.

This clone is a singleton in its sample. The CDR3 loop is CSVDGAGAFF. The DNA of the CDR3 is TGCAGCGTTGACGGTGCGGGGGCTTTCTTT. The J gene is TRBJ1-1, the V gene TRBV29-1; D is unclear. The V gene's germline CDR1 is SQVTM and CDR2 ANQGSEA. There are 10 residues in the CDR3. V was pared by 3 bases and J by 11 bases, with 10 bases between. The entire variable domain, with the rest obtained from reference TRBV29-1 and TRBJ1-1, is as follows: SAVISQKPSRDICQRGTSLTIQCQVDSQVTMMFWYRQQPGQSLTLIATANQGSEATYESGFVIDKFPISRPNLTFSTLTVSNMSPEDSSIYLCSVDGAGAFFGQGTRLTVV.

This clone has only a few counts. One end of the junction does not line up with germline, which may come from a read error. The J gene is TRBJ1-3, the V gene TRBV7-7; perhaps TRBD1 as D (5 bases). The CDR3 has 14 amino acids. Germline-derived CDR1 and CDR2 are SSHAT and FNYEAQ (reference sequence). CDR3 residues: CASSFRASGNTIYF. The CDR3 DNA reads TGTGCTAGCAGCTTCAGGGCTTCTGGAAACACCATATATTTT.

The chain couples TRBV5-1 to TRBJ2-3; D is perhaps TRBD1 or TRBD2 (5 bases each). Trimming stripped 7 bases from V and 7 bases from J, with 19 bases between. Germline values: CDR1 SGHRS, CDR2 YFSETQ. CDR3 size: 14 residues. CDR3 sequence reads: CASLGEPGSHTQYF. Here the CDR3 DNA reads TGCGCCAGCCTAGGGGAACCGGGATCGCATACGCAGTATTTT.

This rearrangement joins TRBV5-4 to TRBJ1-1; possible D gene TRBD1, 5 bases. With 4 bases removed from V and 4 bases from J, the gap between germline ends came to 14 bases. The length of the CDR3 is 14 residues. Germline CDR1 SGHNT, CDR2 YYREEE (reference sequence). CDR3 sequence: CASSPRGRGTEAFF. Written as DNA, the CDR3 is TGTGCCAGCAGCCCGAGGGGAAGGGGCACTGAAGCTTTCTTT.

CDR3 protein: CASSGLLADTQYF. CDR3 DNA sequence: TGTGCCAGCTCGGGACTGTTGGCCGATACGCAGTATTTT. V usage is TRBV6-1 and J usage is TRBJ2-3; D possibly corresponds to TRBD2 (6 bases). The V gene lost 8 bases and the J gene lost 6 bases, with 15 bases spanning the gap. Germline CDR1 MNHNS, CDR2 SASEGT. The CDR3 contains 13 residues.

The chain carries TRBV19 and TRBJ2-1; 7 nucleotides line up with TRBD2. The length of the CDR3 is 14 residues. Per germline, CDR1 LNHDA and CDR2 SQIVND (reference sequence). V was pared by 5 bases and J by 8 bases, with 9 bases of the junction left unmatched. The CDR3 sequence: CASSVGLGGDEQFF. DNA of the CDR3: TGTGCCAGTAGTGTCGGACTAGGAGGGGATGAGCAGTTCTTC.

This clone has only a few counts. This sequence joins TRBV19 and TRBJ2-1; D is unclear. Germline lookup yields CDR1 LNHDA and CDR2 SQIVND (reference sequence). V dropped 3 bases and J dropped 6 bases, with 3 bases sitting between them. The CDR3 sequence is 11 residues long. The CDR3 DNA sequence: TGTGCCAGTAGTATTTTCAATGAGCAGTTCTTC. Its protein product is CASSIFNEQFF.

The CDR3 protein is CASSWQGNQPQHF. CDR3 sequence (DNA): TGTGCCAGTAGTTGGCAGGGGAATCAGCCCCAGCATTTT. V is TRBV19 and J is TRBJ1-5; tentative D call: TRBD1 (6 bases). Germline V CDR1 and CDR2: LNHDA, SQIVND (reference sequence). V lost 5 bases, J lost 4 bases, and 9 bases lay in between. CDR3 size: 13 residues.